These 14 T cell receptor beta chains were all obtained from the same sample, sequenced in a study of sequential checkpoint blockade in melanoma. The protocol was immunoSEQ multiplex PCR, while the TCRdb copy is restricted to in-frame clones and leaves out a portion. Altogether 20,000 to 25,000 clones are present, approximately 78% being singletons, with the ten largest covering around 10%. The treatment is: randomized to nivolumab then ipilimumab (arm A) or the reverse (arm B). Here the sequenced sample was CD8+ T cells sorted from blood (inferred from file names), taken from a patient given nivolumab and ipilimumab in sequence. The source of these receptors is a human donor with melanoma.

This clone was counted a few times. The chain is built from TRBV6-1 and TRBJ1-2; TRBD1 matches 9 bases. Germline-derived CDR1 and CDR2 are MNHNS and SASEGT. The CDR3 covers 14 residues. The V and J ends lost 4 bases and 2 bases, in that order; junction bases with no gene match: 2. The CDR3 protein is CASSVGQGNYGYTF. The CDR3 DNA reads TGTGCCAGCAGTGTGGGACAGGGCAACTATGGCTACACCTTC.

The chain is built from TRBV5-1 and TRBJ2-1; TRBD2 agrees at 11 bases. Losses at the gene ends were 2 bases for V and 6 bases for J; bases not matched to a gene: 10. The CDR3 sequence is 17 residues long. Germline-derived CDR1 and CDR2 are SGHRS and YFSETQ. The CDR3 reads CASSFIPTSGGTNEQFF. The CDR3 coding sequence is TGCGCCAGCAGCTTTATACCCACTAGCGGGGGAACCAATGAGCAGTTCTTC.

The rearrangement links TRBV4-3 to TRBJ1-4; the match to TRBD1 covers 9 bases. The CDR3 is made up of 15 amino acids. J lost 8 bases, V lost 1 base, and 5 bases had no gene match. CDR1 is LGHNA and CDR2 is YSLEER in the germline V gene. The CDR3 is CASSQGDREAEKLFF. The DNA of the CDR3 is TGCGCCAGCAGCCAAGGGGACAGGGAGGCCGAAAAACTGTTTTTT.

This chain connects TRBV15 to TRBJ2-7; 8 bases fit TRBD1. Germline loops: CDR1 LNHNV, CDR2 YYDKDF (reference sequence). This CDR3 contains 15 residues. With 1 base clipped from V and 3 bases from J, the junction kept 5 bases outside the gene matches. CDR3 in DNA: TGTGCCACCAGCAGAGGGGGACAGGCCAGCTACGAGCAGTACTTC. It translates to CATSRGGQASYEQYF.

The rearrangement uses TRBV7-3 and TRBJ2-7; 9 nucleotides agree with TRBD2. In germline, CDR1 is SGHTA, CDR2 FQGTGA. This CDR3 is built from 14 residues. Trimming cost V 5 bases and J 6 bases; bases outside gene matches: 8. CDR3 nucleotide sequence: TGTGCCAGCAGCCTCCTAGCGGGAATGGGCGAGCAGTACTTC. This sequence encodes CASSLLAGMGEQYF.

The J gene is TRBJ2-7, the V gene TRBV15; TRBD1 agrees at 9 bases. In germline, CDR1 is LNHNV, CDR2 YYDKDF (reference sequence). With V trimmed by 3 bases and J by 7 bases, 22 bases remained unmatched. This CDR3 contains 19 residues. The CDR3 DNA is TGTGCCACCAGCAGGACGGTAACAGGGGGCGATCCCCTCGCTCGGGAGCAGTACTTC. Its protein is CATSRTVTGGDPLAREQYF. The full variable domain, in which reference TRBV15 and TRBJ2-7 provide the parts outside the CDR3, is DAMVIQNPRYQVTQFGKPVTLSCSQTLNHNVMYWYQQKSSQAPKLLFHYYDKDFNNEADTPDNFQSRRPNTSFCFLDIRSPGLGDTAMYLCATSRTVTGGDPLAREQYFGPGTRLTVT.

The chain combines TRBV9 with TRBJ1-3; tentative D call: TRBD1 (5 bases). Germline CDR1 SGDLS, CDR2 YYNGEE. Trimming took off 0 bases at V and 0 bases at J, with 10 bases between the two ends. The CDR3 is made up of 16 amino acids. DNA of the CDR3: TGTGCCAGCAGCGTAGAAGACAGACTCTCTGGAAACACCATATATTTT. It specifies CASSVEDRLSGNTIYF.

In the case of this clone: A read error may produce the germline difference seen at one junction end. V is TRBV27 and J is TRBJ1-4; 9 bases map to TRBD1. Germline CDR1 reads MNHEY; CDR2 reads SMNVEV (reference sequence). The CDR3 has 15 amino acids. The DNA for the CDR3 is TGTGCCAGCAGTTTACGAATGACAGGGGGAGAAAAACCGTTTTTT. Translated, it gives CASSLRMTGGEKPFF. Filled out from reference TRBV27 and TRBJ1-4, the complete variable domain reads EAQVTQNPRYLITVTGKKLTVTCSQNMNHEYMSWYRQDPGLGLRQIYYSMNVEVTDKGDVPEGYKVSRKEKRNFPLILESPSPNQTSLYFCASSLRMTGGEKPFFGSGTQLSVL.

V usage is TRBV7-2 and J usage is TRBJ2-7, with 8 bases matching TRBD2. The V gene's germline CDR1 is SGHTA and CDR2 FQGNSA. The CDR3 totals 14 residues. V was pared by 5 bases and J by 2 bases, with 5 bases of the junction left unmatched. The CDR3 DNA sequence: TGTGCCAGCAGCCATAGCGGGGCGACCTACGAGCAGTACTTC. Translation: CASSHSGATYEQYF.

This clone has a handful of counts. The chain couples TRBV19 to TRBJ2-7, with TRBD1 identical over 7 bases. CDR1 is LNHDA, CDR2 SQIVND, per germline (reference sequence). J gave up 1 base and V 6 bases, and 9 bases lay outside the gene matches. The CDR3 length is 15 residues. The CDR3 sequence: CASSTTGTGSYEQYF. The CDR3 coding sequence is TGTGCCAGTAGCACGACAGGGACGGGGTCCTACGAGCAGTACTTC.

Concerning this clone itself: One end of the junction does not line up with germline, which may come from a read error. The chain employs TRBV7-7 and TRBJ2-7; a possible D gene is TRBD2 (5 bases). In germline, CDR1 is SSHAT, CDR2 FNYEAQ (reference sequence). CDR3 length: 13 residues. Here the CDR3 reads CASSHFSGHEQYF. The DNA of the CDR3 is TGTGCTAGCAGCCACTTCAGCGGCCACGAGCAGTACTTC.

The rearrangement uses TRBV6-5 and TRBJ2-1; 10 positions match TRBD1. V shed 6 bases and J 4 bases; nucleotides not matched to a gene: 3. The CDR3 sequence is 14 residues long. Germline loops: CDR1 MNHEY, CDR2 SVGAGI. The DNA for the CDR3 is TGTGCCAGCAGCCCGGGACAGGGGTACAATGAGCAGTTCTTC. As protein: CASSPGQGYNEQFF.

This chain links TRBV5-1 with TRBJ2-1; D is possibly TRBD2 (6 bases). The V end lost 5 bases, the J end lost 1 base, and 10 bases lay between the germline ends. CDR1 SGHRS and CDR2 YFSETQ come from the germline V gene. The CDR3 extends over 14 amino acids. CDR3 DNA: TGCGCCAGCAGGCGGGACGGTTCCTACAATGAGCAGTTCTTC. Amino acid sequence: CASRRDGSYNEQFF.

The genes are TRBV5-8 and TRBJ2-1; 10 nucleotides agree with TRBD2. CDR1 is SGHTS, CDR2 YDEGEE, per germline. The CDR3 has 16 residues. V shed 4 bases, J shed 3 bases, and the junction held 7 bases outside the gene matches. The chain's CDR3 is CASSGASGSIYNEQFF. The CDR3 DNA reads TGTGCCAGCAGCGGGGCTAGCGGGAGTATCTACAATGAGCAGTTCTTC.